This T cell receptor (beta chain) was profiled in a study of low-dose radiotherapy and immunotherapy resistance in tumors. Overall study: Cohort 2 was treated with 1 Gy per fraction every two weeks, amounting to 13 Gy across 26 weeks.

With TRAV- and TRBV-specific primers, first-strand cDNA was made, covering the alpha and beta chains. TCRs were put through roughly 20 PCR cycles of amplification with Phusion. A constant-region primer and the V-primer adapter served as the primer pair. Each CDR3 protein gets one entry after TCRdb re-called the reads with MiXCR. The repertoire consists of about 60,000 distinct CDR3 sequences, with approximately 26% occurring once and the leading ten covering approximately 5.7%. As to this clonotype: This likely traces to a read error, being one base from a far larger clone.

Time point denoted: before trial treatment. This CDR3 is 14 amino acids long. This chain connects TRBV5-3 to TRBJ2-1, with D possibly matching TRBD2 (5 bases). TRBV5-3 is given ORF status, its function remaining uncertain. This clonotype was sampled from a male donor with prostate cancer. Source: PBMCs, taken before treatment. The CDR3 spells CASSLAGPGYEQFF. CDR3 coding DNA: TGCGCCAGCAGCTTGGCTGGCCCGGGGTATGAGCAGTTCTTC.